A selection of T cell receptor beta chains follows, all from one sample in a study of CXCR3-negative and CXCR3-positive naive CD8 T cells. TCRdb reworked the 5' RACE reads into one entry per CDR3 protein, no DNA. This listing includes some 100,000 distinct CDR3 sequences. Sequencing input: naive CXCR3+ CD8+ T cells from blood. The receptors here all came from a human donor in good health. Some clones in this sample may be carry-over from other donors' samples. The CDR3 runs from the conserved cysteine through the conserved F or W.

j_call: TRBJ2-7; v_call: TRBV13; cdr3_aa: CASSSRSSPSVLSYEQYF
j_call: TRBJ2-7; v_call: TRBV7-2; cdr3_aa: CASSLAWDSYEQYF
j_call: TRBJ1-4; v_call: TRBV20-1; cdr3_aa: CSARDFRPGNNEKLFF
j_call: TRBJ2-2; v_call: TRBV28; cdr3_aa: CASSSARVANTGELFF
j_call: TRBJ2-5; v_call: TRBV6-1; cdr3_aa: CASRPQGGVWTQYF
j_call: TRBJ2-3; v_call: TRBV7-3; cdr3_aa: CASSFYGGATDTQYF
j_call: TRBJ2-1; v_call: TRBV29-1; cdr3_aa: CSVEDRRSYNEQFF
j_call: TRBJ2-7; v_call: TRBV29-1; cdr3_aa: CSVDRNSLSYEQYF
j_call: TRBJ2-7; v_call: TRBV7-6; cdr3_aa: CASSSLPGSYEQYF
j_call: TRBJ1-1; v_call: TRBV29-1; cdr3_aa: CSATDRALTTEAFF
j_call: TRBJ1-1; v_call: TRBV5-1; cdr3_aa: CASSFTGAEAFF
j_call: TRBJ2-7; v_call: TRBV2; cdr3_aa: CASSEGWAVYEQYF
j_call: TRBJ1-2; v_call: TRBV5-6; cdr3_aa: CASSITGFGYTF
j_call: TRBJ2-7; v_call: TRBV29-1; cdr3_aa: CSAEGWQDNISYEQYF
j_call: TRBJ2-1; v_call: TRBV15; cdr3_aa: CATSSSLQLSVVNEQFF
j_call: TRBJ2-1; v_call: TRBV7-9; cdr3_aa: CASSPGGGGEQFF
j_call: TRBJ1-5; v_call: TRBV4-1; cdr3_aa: CACSQDRGQPQHF
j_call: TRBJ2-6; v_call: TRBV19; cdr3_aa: CASSPGANVLTF
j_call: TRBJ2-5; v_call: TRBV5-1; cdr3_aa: CASSLEPEYQETQYF
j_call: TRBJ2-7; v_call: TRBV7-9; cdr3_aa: CASSLWGREQYF
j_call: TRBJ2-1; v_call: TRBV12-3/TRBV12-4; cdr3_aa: CASSLAGLEQFF
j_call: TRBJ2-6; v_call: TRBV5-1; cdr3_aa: CASSPRDRGPGANVLTF
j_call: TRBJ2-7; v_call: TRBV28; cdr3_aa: CASSFPPGEQYF
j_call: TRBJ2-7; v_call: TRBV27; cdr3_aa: CASSLSSGGREQYF
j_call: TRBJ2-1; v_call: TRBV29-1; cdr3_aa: CSVPRLAGVLDNEQFF
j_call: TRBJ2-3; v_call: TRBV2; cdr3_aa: CASRRPYLRDTQYF
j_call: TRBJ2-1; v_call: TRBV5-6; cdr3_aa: CASSLVPSGGYNEQFF
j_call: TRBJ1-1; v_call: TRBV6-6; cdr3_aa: CASNIGPLNTEAFF
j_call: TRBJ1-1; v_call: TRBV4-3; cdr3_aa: CASSQERFNTEAFF
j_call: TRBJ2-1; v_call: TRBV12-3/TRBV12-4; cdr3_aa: CASSLSGRRYGEQFF
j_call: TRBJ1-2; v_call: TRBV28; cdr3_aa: CASSNRGRLNGYTF
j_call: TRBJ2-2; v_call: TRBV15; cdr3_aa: CATSGAANTGELFF
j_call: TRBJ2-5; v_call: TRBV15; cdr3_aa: CATSRGGGPQETQYF
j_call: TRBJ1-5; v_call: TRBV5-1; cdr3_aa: CASSVDGQPQHF
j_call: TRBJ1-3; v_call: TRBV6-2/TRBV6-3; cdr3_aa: CASRGQGVDHAGNTIYF
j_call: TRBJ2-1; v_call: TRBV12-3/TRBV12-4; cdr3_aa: CASSPSLTGFAYNEQFF
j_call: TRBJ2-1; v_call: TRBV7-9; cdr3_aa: CASSLAQGNEQFF
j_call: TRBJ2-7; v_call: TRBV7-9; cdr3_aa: CASSPGFSYEQYF
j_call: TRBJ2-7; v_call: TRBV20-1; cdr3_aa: CSARGVGQGYEQYF
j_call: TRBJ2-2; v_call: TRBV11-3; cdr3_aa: CASSPARGGLTGELFF
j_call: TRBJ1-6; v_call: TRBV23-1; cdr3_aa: CASSQSDQAYNSPLHF
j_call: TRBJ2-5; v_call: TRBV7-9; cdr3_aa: CASSLESARGETQYF
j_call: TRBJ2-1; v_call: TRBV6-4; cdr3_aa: CASSDVPKNEQFF
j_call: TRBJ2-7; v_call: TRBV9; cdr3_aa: CASSVADVSNEQYF
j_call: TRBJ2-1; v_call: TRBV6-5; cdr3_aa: CASSSSTGAGPPYNEQFF
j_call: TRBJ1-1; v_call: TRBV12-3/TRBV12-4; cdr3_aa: CASSLGKIWGNTEAFF
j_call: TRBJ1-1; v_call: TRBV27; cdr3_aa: CASSLSQEGHSGGTEENTEAFF
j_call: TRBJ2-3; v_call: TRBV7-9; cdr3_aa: CASSPSGGANTDTQYF
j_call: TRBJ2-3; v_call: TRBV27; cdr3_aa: CASSLSPPAQQYF
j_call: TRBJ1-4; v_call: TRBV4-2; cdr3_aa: CASSQDATSIREKLFF
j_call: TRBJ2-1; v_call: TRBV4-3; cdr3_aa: CASSQEAFKGNEQFF
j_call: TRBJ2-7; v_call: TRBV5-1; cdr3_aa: CASSLPDHYEQYF
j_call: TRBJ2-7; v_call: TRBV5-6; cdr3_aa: CASSLTSGSRGAYEQYF
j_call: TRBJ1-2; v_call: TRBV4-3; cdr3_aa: CASSPDSGRGYTF
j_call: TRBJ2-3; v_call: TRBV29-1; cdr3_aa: CSVEDLWPSGRGESTDTQYF
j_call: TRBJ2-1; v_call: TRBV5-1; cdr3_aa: CASSGGQGITNEQFF
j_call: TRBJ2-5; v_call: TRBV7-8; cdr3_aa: CASSLVGLAGQETQYF
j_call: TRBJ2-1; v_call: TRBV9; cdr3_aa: CASSVSGSPNNEQFF